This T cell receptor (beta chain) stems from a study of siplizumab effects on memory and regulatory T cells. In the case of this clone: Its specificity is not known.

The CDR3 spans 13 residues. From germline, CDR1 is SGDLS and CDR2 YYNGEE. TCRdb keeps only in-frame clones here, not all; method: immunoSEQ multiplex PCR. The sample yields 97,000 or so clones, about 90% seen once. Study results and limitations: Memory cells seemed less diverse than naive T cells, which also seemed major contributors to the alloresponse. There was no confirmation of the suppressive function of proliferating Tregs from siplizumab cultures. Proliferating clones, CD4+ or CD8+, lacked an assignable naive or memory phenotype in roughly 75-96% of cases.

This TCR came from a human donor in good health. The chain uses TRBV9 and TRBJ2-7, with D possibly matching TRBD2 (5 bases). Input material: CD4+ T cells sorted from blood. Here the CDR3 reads CGKVGGPPYEQYF. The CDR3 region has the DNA TGTGGCAAGGTGGGCGGGCCCCCCTACGAGCAGTACTTC.